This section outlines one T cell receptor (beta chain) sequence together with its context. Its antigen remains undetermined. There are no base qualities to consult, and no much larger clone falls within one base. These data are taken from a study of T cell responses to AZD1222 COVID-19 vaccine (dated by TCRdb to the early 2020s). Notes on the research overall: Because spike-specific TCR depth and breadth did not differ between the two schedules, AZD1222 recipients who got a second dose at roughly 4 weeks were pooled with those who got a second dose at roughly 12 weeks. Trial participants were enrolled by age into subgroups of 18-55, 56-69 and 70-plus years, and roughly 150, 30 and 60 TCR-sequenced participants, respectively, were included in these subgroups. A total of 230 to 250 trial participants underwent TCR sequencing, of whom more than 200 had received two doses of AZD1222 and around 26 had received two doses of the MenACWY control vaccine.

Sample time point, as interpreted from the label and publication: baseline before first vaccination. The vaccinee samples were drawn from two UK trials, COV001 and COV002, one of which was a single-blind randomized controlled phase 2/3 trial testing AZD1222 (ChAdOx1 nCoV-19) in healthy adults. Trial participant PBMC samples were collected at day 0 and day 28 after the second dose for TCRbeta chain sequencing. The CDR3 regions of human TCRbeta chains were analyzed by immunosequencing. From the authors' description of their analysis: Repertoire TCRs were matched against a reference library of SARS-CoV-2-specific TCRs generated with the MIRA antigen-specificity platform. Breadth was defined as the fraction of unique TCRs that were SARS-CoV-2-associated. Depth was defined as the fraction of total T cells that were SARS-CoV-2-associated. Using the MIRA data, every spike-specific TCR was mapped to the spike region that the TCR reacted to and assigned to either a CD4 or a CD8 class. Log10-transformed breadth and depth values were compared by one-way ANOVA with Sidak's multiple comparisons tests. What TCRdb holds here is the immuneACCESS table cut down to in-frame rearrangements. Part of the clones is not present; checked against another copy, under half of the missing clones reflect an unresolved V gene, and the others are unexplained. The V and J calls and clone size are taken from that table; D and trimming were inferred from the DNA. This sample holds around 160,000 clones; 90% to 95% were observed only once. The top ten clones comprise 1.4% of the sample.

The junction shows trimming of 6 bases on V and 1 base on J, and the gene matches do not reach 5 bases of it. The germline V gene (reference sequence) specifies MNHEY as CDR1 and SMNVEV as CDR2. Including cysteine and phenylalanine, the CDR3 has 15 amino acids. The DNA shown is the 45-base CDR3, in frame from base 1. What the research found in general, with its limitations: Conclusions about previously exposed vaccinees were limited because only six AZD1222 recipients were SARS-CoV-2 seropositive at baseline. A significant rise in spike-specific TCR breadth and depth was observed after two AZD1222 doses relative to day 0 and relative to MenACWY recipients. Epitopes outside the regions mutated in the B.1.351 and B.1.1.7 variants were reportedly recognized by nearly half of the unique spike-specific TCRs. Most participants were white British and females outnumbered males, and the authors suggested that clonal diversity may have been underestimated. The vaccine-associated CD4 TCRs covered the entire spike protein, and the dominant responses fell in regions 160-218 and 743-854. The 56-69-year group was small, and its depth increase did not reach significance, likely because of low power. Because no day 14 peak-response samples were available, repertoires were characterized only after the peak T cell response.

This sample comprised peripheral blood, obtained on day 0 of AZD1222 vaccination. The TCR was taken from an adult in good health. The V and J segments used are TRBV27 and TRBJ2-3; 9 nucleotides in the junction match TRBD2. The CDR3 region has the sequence CASRKRGARTDTQYF. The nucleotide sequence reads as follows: TGTGCCAGCAGGAAGCGGGGGGCCCGCACAGATACGCAGTATTTT.